Sequencing of this T cell receptor (beta chain) was carried out in a study of OX40 agonist ivuxolimab in advanced cancers. Concerning this clone itself: Its antigen is unidentified.

Study results and caveats: Among the least clonally expanded were partial responders at 0.1-3.0 mg/kg.

This table comes from immunoSEQ multiplex PCR, and its TCRdb copy is limited to in-frame clones, with some not included. This sample yields 50,000 to 75,000 clones, of which less than 95% are seen a single time; roughly 5.5% belongs to the top ten. The germline CDR1 and CDR2 sequences are MNHNY and SVGAGI (reference sequence). Deletions cut 5 bases from V and 7 bases from J, with 6 bases between. This CDR3 is built from 11 residues. Researchers took blood at baseline, on cycle 4 day 1, and on cycle 7 day 1. The clonotype originates from an adult with an advanced solid tumor such as melanoma, head and neck, liver or kidney cancer. The sample consisted of CD4+ or CD8+ T cells sorted from blood, taken in a trial of the OX40 agonist ivuxolimab. The chain has TRBV6-6 and TRBJ1-5; unclear D gene. DNA of the CDR3: TGTGCCAGCAGTATGGGGCAGCCCCAGCATTTT. This translates into CASSMGQPQHF.